The entry that follows covers one TCR beta chain sequence. CDR1 and CDR2 from the germline V gene are DFQATT and SNEGSKA (reference sequence). This CDR3 spans 17 amino acids. After removal of 4 bases from V and 0 bases from J, the junction contained 10 bases not matched to a gene. This sample was taken from a study of T cells in Graves' hyperthyroidism and ophthalmopathy. Researchers amplified the TCR beta CDR3 regions from RNA transcripts. RT-PCR in the first round (using the HTBI primer set) targeted the TCR CDR3. TCRdb redid the calling of the multiplex PCR reads with MiXCR, one entry per CDR3 protein. This sample carries more than 500,000 distinct CDR3 sequences, 14% of them seen once, and the ten largest clones take roughly 13%.

The V and J genes are TRBV20-1 and TRBJ2-1; 9 nucleotides line up with TRBD1. The sequence was collected from a woman aged 40 to 55 with Graves' hyperthyroidism. Specimen: blood. Written as DNA, the CDR3 is TGCAGTGCTACCTCCGGGACAGGGAAACACTCCTACAATGAGCAGTTCTTC. It yields the protein CSATSGTGKHSYNEQFF.